Sequencing of this T cell receptor (beta chain) was carried out in a study of identical twins. Details on this clonotype: The antigen remains unidentified.

Trimming stripped 4 bases from V and 2 bases from J, with 8 bases between. The CDR3 runs 13 residues. Germline V gene data show CDR1 as MNHNS and CDR2 as SASEGT. TCRdb re-derived calls from the 5' RACE reads in MiXCR, one entry per CDR3 protein. The sample has some 440,000 distinct CDR3 sequences, approximately 24% seen once; the top ten hold 2.9%. Study conclusions and caveats: Excess sharing by twins proved weaker in beta out-of-frame sequences.

The same sample was also used in a study of T cells expressing NK-cell markers.

This TCR was recovered from a woman aged 18-29 years in good health. Material for sequencing was CD4+ T cells sorted from blood. The genes are TRBV6-1 and TRBJ1-2; tentative D call: TRBD1 (5 bases). The CDR3, as DNA: TGTGCCAGCAGTGGCCGGGACAACTATGGCTACACCTTC. As protein: CASSGRDNYGYTF.